This section outlines one T cell receptor (beta chain) sequence together with its context. There is no known antigen for this receptor. The input lacks base qualities; no much larger clone sits a single base away. This sample was taken from a study of T cells after posttransplantation cyclophosphamide (dated by TCRdb to about 2016). Context from the whole study: The study tracked T cell repertoire reconstitution by TRB sequencing after myeloablative bone marrow transplantation using posttransplantation cyclophosphamide as GVHD prophylaxis. In 3 patients, TRB sequencing was also performed on up to about 3 more blood samples taken 2 to 5.2 years after transplant, and in 4 patients, pretransplant blood was also TRB-sequenced. Samples from 35 to 45 PTCy-treated patients, along with samples from 15 to 20 of their related bone marrow donors, underwent antigen receptor sequencing. Public TRB sequences were searched against a database of over 3,600 sequences associated with responses to pathogens, tumor antigens, self-antigens and alloantigens. Because TRA and TRB clonality correlated tightly in fewer than ten samples, the subsequent TCR analyses were limited to TRB only. Blood from all 35 or so PTCy patients with 1-year posttransplant specimens was subjected to TRB sequencing. The research as a whole found: Donor-recipient similarity was low at 1-2 months but rose over the first year, and later blood repertoires were often dominated by donor CD8+ memory clones. Across under 50 patients, recipient CMV seropositivity and CMV reactivation were highly associated with TRB clonality; PTCy diversity was similar to CNI/methotrexate controls. The TRB repertoires of T cells infiltrating skin or the GI tract showed only limited overlap with the TRB repertoires found in blood.

Reading the label with the study, this specimen's treatment or condition is: high-dose cyclophosphamide on days +3 and +4 as single-agent GVHD prophylaxis. Busulfan and fludarabine conditioning, a related or unrelated marrow graft, and cyclophosphamide on days +3 and +4 were given to PTCy patients. PTCy-treated patients came from a prospective multi-institutional clinical trial. Mononuclear cells from peripheral blood and bone marrow were separated by Ficoll-Hypaque density centrifugation and then cryopreserved. The CDR3 runs 14 residues from the cysteine to the phenylalanine. The kept DNA is CDR3 alone, 42 bases in frame from the first base. The germline V gene gives CDR1 as SGHVS and CDR2 as FQNEAQ. TRB sequencing used genomic DNA with the immunoSEQ assay at survey resolution or the hsTCRB kit. On the study's bioinformatics: The immunoSEQ software handled initial read processing, and the LymphoSeq R package was used for repertoire analyses. Clonality was computed as 1 minus normalized Shannon entropy; Gini coefficient was also calculated for each TRB dataset. To infer phenotypes in unsorted samples, TRB sequences from sorted subsets of the recipient or donor were mapped onto unsorted samples from the same recipient. Imported from immuneACCESS, the table was reduced by TCRdb to in-frame sequences with V and J called. These copies leave out some clones; in studies compared against another copy, an unresolved V gene accounts for under half, and the cause of the remainder is not known. The V and J calls and the clone size are those of that table, but D and trimming were determined from the DNA. This sample holds some 7,300 clones; more than 75% were observed only once. The ten largest make up about 20% of the sample.

The rearrangement joined TRBV7-8 to TRBJ2-5; possibly the D gene is TRBD2, per 5 matching bases. Matching the DNA end better, TRBJ2-7 makes the J call doubtful. This clonotype was sampled from a female patient aged 50 to 60 who received an allogeneic stem cell transplant from a related donor, was CMV-positive, and had no GVHD. A transplant means some T cells may be of graft donor rather than patient origin. The sequencing used PBMCs, collected after allogeneic stem cell transplant with posttransplant cyclophosphamide. The nucleotide sequence reads as follows: TGTGCCAGCAGCCACGGGGTGACCTCCTACGAGCAGTACTTC. It translates as CASSHGVTSYEQYF.